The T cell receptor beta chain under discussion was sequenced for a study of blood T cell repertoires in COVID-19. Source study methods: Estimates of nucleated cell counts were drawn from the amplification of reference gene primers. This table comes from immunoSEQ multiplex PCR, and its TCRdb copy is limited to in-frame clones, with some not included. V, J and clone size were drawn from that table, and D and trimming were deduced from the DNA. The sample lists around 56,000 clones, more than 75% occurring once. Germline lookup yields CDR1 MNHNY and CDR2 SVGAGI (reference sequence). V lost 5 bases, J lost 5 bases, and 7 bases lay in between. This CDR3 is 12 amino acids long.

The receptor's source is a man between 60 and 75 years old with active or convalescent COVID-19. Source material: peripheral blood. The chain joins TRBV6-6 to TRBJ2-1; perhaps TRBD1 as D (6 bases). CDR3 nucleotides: TGTGCCAGCAGTAACAGGGACAATGAGCAGTTCTTC. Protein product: CASSNRDNEQFF.